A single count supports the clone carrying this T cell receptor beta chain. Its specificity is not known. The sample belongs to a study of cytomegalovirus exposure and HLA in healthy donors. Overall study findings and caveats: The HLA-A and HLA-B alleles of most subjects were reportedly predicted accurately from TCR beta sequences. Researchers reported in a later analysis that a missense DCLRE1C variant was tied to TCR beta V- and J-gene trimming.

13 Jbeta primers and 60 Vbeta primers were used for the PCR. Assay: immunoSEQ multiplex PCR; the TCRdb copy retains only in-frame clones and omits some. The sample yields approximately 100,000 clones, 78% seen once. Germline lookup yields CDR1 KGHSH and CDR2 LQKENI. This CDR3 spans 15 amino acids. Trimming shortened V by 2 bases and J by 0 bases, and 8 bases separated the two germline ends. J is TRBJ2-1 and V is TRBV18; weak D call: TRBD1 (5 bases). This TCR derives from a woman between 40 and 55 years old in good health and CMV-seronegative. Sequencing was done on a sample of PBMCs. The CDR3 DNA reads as TGTGCCAGCTCACCAGGAAGGGGCTCCTACAATGAGCAGTTCTTC. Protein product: CASSPGRGSYNEQFF.